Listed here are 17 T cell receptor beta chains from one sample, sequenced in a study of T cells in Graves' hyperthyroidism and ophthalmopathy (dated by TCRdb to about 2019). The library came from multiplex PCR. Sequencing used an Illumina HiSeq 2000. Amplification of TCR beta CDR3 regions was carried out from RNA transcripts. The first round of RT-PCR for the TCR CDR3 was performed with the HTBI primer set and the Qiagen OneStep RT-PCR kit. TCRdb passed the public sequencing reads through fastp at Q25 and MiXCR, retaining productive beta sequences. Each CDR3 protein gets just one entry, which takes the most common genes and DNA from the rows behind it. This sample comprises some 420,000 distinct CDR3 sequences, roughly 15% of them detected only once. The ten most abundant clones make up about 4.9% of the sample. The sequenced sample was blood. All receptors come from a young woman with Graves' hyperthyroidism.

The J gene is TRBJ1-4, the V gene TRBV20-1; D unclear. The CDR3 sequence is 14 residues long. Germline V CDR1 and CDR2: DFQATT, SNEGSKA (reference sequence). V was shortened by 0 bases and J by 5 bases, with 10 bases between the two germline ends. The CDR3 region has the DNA TGCAGTGCTAGAGATTGGACGGAGAATGAAAAACTGTTTTTT. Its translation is CSARDWTENEKLFF.

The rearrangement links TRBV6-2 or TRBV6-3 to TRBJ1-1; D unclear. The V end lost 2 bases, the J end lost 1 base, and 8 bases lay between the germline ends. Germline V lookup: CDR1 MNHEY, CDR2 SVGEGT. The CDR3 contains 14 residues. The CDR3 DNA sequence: TGTGCCAGCAGTTACATGGCGGCGAACACTGAAGCTTTCTTT. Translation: CASSYMAANTEAFF.

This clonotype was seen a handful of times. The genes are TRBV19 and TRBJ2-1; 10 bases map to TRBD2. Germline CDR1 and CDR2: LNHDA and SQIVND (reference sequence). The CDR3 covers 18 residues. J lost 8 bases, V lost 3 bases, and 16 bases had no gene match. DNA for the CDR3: TGTGCCAGTAGTATTCGACCACTAGCGGGAATATCACAATATGAGCAGTTCTTC. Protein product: CASSIRPLAGISQYEQFF.

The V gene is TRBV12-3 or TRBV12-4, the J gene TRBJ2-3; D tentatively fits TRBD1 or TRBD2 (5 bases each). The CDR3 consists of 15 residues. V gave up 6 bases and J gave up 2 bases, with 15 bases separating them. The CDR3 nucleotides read TGTGCCAGCAGCCCCATCGGGGCCTCCACAGATACGCAGTATTTT. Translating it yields CASSPIGASTDTQYF.

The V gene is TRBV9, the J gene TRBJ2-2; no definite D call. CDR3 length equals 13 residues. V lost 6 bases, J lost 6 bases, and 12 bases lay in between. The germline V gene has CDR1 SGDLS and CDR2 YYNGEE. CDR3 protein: CASTSAFSGELFF. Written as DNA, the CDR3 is TGTGCCAGCACCTCAGCCTTCTCCGGGGAGCTGTTTTTT.

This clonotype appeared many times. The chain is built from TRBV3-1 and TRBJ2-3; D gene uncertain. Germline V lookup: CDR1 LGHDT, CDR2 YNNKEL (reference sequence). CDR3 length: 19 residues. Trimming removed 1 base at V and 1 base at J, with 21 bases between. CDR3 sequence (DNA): TGTGCCAGCAGCCAAGTCCACGAGAGCGAACTCTTCCGCACAGATACGCAGTATTTT. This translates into CASSQVHESELFRTDTQYF.

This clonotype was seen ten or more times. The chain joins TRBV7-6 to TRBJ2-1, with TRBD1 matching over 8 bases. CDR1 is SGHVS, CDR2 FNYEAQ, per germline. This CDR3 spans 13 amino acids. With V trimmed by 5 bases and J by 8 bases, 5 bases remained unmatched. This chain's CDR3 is CASSARTGYEQFF. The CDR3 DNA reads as TGTGCCAGCAGCGCCAGGACAGGGTATGAGCAGTTCTTC.

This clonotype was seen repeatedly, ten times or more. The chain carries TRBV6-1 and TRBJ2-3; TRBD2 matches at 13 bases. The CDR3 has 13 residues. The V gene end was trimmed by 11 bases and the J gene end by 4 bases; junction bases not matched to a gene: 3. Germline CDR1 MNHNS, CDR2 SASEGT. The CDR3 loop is CAGLAGDADTQYF. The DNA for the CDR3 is TGTGCCGGACTAGCGGGAGACGCAGATACGCAGTATTTT.

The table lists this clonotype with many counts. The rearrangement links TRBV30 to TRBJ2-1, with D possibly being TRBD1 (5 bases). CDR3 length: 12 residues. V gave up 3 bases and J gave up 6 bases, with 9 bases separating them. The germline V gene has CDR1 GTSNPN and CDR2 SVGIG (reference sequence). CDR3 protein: CAWSRDSNEQFF. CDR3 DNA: TGTGCCTGGAGCAGGGATAGCAATGAGCAGTTCTTC.

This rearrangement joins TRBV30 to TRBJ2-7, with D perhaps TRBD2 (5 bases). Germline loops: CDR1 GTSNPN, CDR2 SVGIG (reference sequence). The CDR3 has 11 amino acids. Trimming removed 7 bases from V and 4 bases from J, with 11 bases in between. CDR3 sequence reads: CAFGLVYEQYF. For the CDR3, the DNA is TGTGCCTTTGGACTGGTATACGAGCAGTACTTC.

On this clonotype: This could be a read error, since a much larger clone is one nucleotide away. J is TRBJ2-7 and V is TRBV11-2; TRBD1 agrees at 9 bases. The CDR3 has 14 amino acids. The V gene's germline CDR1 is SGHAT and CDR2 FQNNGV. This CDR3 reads CAGSLVGTGYEQYF. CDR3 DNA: TGTGCCGGCAGCTTAGTGGGGACAGGGTACGAGCAGTACTTC.

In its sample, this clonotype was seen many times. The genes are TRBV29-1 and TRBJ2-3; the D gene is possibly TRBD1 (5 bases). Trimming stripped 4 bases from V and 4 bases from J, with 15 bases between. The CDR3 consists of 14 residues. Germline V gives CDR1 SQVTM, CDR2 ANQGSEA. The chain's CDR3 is CSVVLGPGADTQYF. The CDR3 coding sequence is TGCAGCGTTGTTCTGGGGCCGGGCGCAGATACGCAGTATTTT.

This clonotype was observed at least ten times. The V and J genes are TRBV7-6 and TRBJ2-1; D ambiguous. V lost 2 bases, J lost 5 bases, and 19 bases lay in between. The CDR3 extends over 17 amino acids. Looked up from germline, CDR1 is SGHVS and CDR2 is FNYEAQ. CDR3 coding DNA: TGTGCCAGCAGCTTAAATAGTCCCCCTCTTCAAAACAATGAGCAGTTCTTC. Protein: CASSLNSPPLQNNEQFF. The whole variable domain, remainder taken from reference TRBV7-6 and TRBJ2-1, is GAGVSQSPRYKVTKRGQDVALRCDPISGHVSLYWYRQALGQGPEFLTYFNYEAQQDKSGLPNDRFSAERPEGSISTLTIQRTEQRDSAMYRCASSLNSPPLQNNEQFFGPGTRLTVL.

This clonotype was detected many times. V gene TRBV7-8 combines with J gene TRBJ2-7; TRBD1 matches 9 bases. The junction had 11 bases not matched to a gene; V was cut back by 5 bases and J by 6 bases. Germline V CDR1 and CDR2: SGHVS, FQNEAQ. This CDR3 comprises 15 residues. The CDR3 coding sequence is TGTGCCAGCAGCATTCCGGGACAGGGAGCGGGCGAGCAGTACTTC. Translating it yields CASSIPGQGAGEQYF.

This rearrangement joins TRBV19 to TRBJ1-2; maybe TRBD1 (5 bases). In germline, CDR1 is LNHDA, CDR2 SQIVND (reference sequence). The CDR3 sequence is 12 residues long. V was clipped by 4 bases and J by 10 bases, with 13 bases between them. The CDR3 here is CASSTKPTAYTF. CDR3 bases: TGTGCCAGTAGTACAAAACCGACAGCCTACACCTTC.

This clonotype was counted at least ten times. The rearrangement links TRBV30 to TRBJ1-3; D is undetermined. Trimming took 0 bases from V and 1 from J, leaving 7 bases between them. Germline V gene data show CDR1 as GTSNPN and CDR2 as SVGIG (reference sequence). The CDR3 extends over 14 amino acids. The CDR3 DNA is TGTGCCTGGAGTGTACGGCGATCTGGAAACACCATATATTTT. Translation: CAWSVRRSGNTIYF.

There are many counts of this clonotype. CDR3 sequence: CAWSVAGWSTEAFF. Written as DNA, the CDR3 is TGTGCCTGGAGTGTAGCAGGGTGGAGCACTGAAGCTTTCTTT. The chain links TRBV30 to TRBJ1-1; D may be TRBD1 (5 bases). Germline CDR1 is GTSNPN and CDR2 is SVGIG (reference sequence). This CDR3 region has 14 residues. Between the trimmed V and J ends, which lost 0 bases and 4 bases, there was a span of 12 bases.